This TCR beta chain was identified in a study of graft-versus-host responses after intestinal transplantation. Overall study context: Every one of the recipients received anti-thymocyte globulin induction and afterwards took tacrolimus and steroids for approximately 3 years. Study-level points and caveats: Patients who carried graft-donor T cell macrochimerism also had high graft-versus-host to host-versus-graft clonal ratios in their allografts. GvH clonotypes were identified within recipient marrow, with a subset emerging first in ileum or blood. Peak circulating GvH clone levels were associated with early post-transplant HvG declines.

Data came from immunoSEQ multiplex PCR; TCRdb stores just in-frame clones and leaves some out. In the table there are 95,000 or so clones, over 75% of which are singletons. On this clone: The antigen is not known.

V gave up 4 bases and J gave up 8 bases, with 11 bases separating them. Germline V lookup: CDR1 PRHDT, CDR2 FYEKMQ (reference sequence). The length of the CDR3 is 12 residues. This specimen consisted of PBMCs, obtained just under 460 days after intestinal transplant. J is TRBJ1-2 and V is TRBV13; D remains unclear. This sequence was found in a human patient who received an intestinal transplant, so some T cells may come from the graft donor. The CDR3 DNA sequence: TGTGCCAGCAGCTCACAAGGGCGGGGCTACACCTTC. Translated: CASSSQGRGYTF.